This T cell receptor beta chain was documented in a study of OX40 agonist ivuxolimab in advanced cancers. Study-level information: Among those treated, three patients had partial responses, one with hepatocellular carcinoma and two with cutaneous melanoma.

Repertoires were generated with immunoSEQ multiplex PCR, while TCRdb's copy carries only in-frame clones and drops some. The data contain more than 85,000 clones, roughly nine tenths of them seen just once; the ten biggest clones take up approximately 1.5%. Study results and limitations: The antigens recognized by the expanded peripheral T cells, that is their antigen specificity, were not determined. Within 6 weeks, CD4+ and CD8+ blood T cells expanded clonally at 0.1 to 3.0 mg/kg. Fewer expanded clones were found on average in CD4+ than in CD8+ T cells.

Note on this clone: What it recognizes is unknown.

Looked up from germline, CDR1 is MNHEY and CDR2 is SVGAGI. The CDR3 covers 15 residues. Trimming took 7 bases from V and 3 from J, leaving 18 bases between them. Source: CD4+ or CD8+ T cells sorted from blood, taken in a trial of the OX40 agonist ivuxolimab. The rearrangement uses TRBV6-5 and TRBJ2-5; D assignment may be TRBD1 or TRBD2 (6 bases each). The sequence was collected from an adult with an advanced solid tumor such as melanoma, head and neck, liver or kidney cancer. The CDR3 spells CASTQLGGVKETQYF. The CDR3 DNA is TGTGCCAGCACCCAGCTCGGGGGCGTGAAAGAGACCCAGTACTTC.